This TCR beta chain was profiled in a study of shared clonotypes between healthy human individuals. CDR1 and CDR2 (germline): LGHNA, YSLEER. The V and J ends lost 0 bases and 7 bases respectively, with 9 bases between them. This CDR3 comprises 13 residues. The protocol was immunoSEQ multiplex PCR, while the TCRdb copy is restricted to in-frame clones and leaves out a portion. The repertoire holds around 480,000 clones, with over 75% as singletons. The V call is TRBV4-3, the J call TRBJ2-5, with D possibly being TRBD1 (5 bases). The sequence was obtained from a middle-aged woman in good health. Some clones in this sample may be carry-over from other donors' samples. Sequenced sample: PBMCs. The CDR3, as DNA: TGCGCCAGCAGCCAAGATGGGGCGGCGACCCAGTACTTC. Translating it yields CASSQDGAATQYF.